Sequencing of this TCR beta chain was carried out in a study of CD8 T cells in ankylosing spondylitis. The CDR3 has 16 amino acids. The germline V gene has CDR1 LNHDA and CDR2 SQIVND (reference sequence). With V trimmed by 6 bases and J by 4 bases, 9 bases remained unmatched. TCRdb redid the calling of the 5' RACE reads with MiXCR, one entry per CDR3 protein. The table has around 130,000 distinct CDR3 sequences, over 6.5% seen once. This clonotype has at least ten counts. Material for sequencing was blood, either unsorted or a sorted T cell fraction (not recorded which). V usage is TRBV19 and J usage is TRBJ1-5; 10 nucleotides match TRBD1. The TCR originated in a male donor with ankylosing spondylitis or in good health (not recorded which). CDR3 nucleotides: TGTGCCAGTAGGCGGGACAGGGGCCTTATTAATCAGCCCCAGCATTTT. This translates into CASRRDRGLINQPQHF.